This TCR beta chain is drawn from a study of shared clonotypes between healthy human individuals (dated by TCRdb to the early 2020s). About the study as a whole: The cohort comprised two women and three men aged 18 to 49 years. For each donor, CD4 naive and CD4 memory were each given three plates, CD8 naive was given two plates, and CD8 memory was given one plate. To estimate repertoire size and how much clonotype sharing occurs between individuals, the study deeply sequenced the blood TCR repertoires of 4 to 6 healthy adults. Libraries were prepared and TCR repertoires were sequenced by different laboratories using diverse techniques, in order to increase sequencing depth and limit assay-specific biases. Leukapheresis yielded between about 0.85 and 9.5 billion PBMCs per donor.

Using the deep immunoSEQ assay, multiplex PCR amplified TCR CDR3 regions from genomic DNA. Extracted genomic DNA from each cell subset was distributed evenly across all wells of several immunoSEQ 96-well plates, and each plate was treated as a replicate. Each replicate PCR for sorted subsets received around 210 ng genomic DNA, equal to around 32,000 T cell genomes. The purified libraries were quantified using a Qubit 3.0 fluorometer, sized with a Bioanalyzer 2100, and then quantified again using the KAPA Library Quantification kit. A separate single-read 150-cycle Illumina NextSeq 550 flow cell was used to sequence each immunoSEQ 96-well plate. Under the source paper's analysis protocol: Because only junctional sequences without quality scores were contained in the immunoSEQ output, filtering matching that applied to full-length reads could not be performed. To assign V/J genes and CDR3, sequences were annotated against IMGT germline references using PyIR, a Python wrapper for IgBLAST v1.9. Reads were filtered out if the reads had weak V/J assignments (E-value above 1e-6), no CDR3, stop codons, out-of-frame junctions, or ambiguous translated residues. A V3J clonotype was defined by an identical inferred V gene, J gene, and CDR3 amino acid sequence. Percentage overlap between repertoires was computed as shared unique clonotypes divided by the size of the smaller repertoire. Richness of each repertoire was evaluated using RTK rarefaction, the Chao1 estimator, and Recon v2.1 estimates of unobserved clonotypes. OLGA was used to compute generation probabilities for all TCRbeta clonotypes that the gDNA method yielded from a handful of donors. TCRdb took over this immuneACCESS table, retaining in-frame rearrangements with V and J assigned. Such tables are incomplete; in checked studies, under half of the missing clones stem from an unresolved V gene, and the remainder is unexplained. Clonal size and the V and J genes are those of that table, whereas D and trimming came from the DNA. The sample includes some 740,000 clones, with 80% to 95% observed a single time. The top ten clones comprise under 30% of the sample.

CD8 naive samples were CD45RO-negative cells positively selected for CCR7, giving a CD45RA+CCR7+ population that excluded TemRA cells. Donors were healthy HIV-negative adults with no recently reported acute infections or vaccinations. Every donor was a Caucasian adult residing in Nashville, Tennessee, USA. Blood was obtained by leukapheresis, after which PBMCs were separated by Ficoll-Histopaque density gradient centrifugation and cryopreserved in liquid nitrogen vapor phase. Analytical flow cytometry was used to check the purity and quantity of every magnetically sorted T cell population. Each sorted fraction had its genomic DNA isolated and then quantified by UV absorbance on a Nanodrop 2000c. On this clone itself: What antigen it recognizes has not been identified. No quality values exist for individual bases; no much larger clone is one base distant.

Its CDR3 holds 15 amino acids, cysteine through phenylalanine. Just the 45-base CDR3 DNA is kept, in frame starting at base 1. The germline V gene gives CDR1 as KGHSH and CDR2 as LQKENI. V and J are truncated by 6 bases and 2 bases respectively, leaving an intervening sequence of 14 bases. Points the paper makes about the study in general: Naive subsets generally had larger estimated clonotype richness than memory subsets. Compared with non-shared clonotypes, the clonotypes found in all four sorted-subset donors had higher generation probabilities. Based on pairwise subsampling, the degree of clonotype sharing among donors was expected to be affected by sequencing depth. When a few donors were compared, the shared fraction of clonotypes was roughly 4.8% for naive CD4, 3.5% to 4% for naive CD8, 2.3% for memory CD4, and about 0.36% for memory CD8. The small number of donors limited the genetic and exposure-history diversity represented. Even with the large sequencing depth, rarefaction of the sorted-subset datasets indicated that sequencing was incomplete. Sampling was restricted to blood, and TCR repertoires in tissue are likely to differ from TCR repertoires in blood.

The specimen sequenced was naive CD8+ T cells sorted from blood. The sample's cell subset or site label, in plain terms: CD45RA+CCR7+. The sequence was collected from a young man in good health. The V gene is TRBV18 and the J gene is TRBJ2-4; the D gene is perhaps TRBD1 or TRBD2, as each covers 5 bases. The CDR3 corresponds to CASSLREGTKNIQYF. The DNA sequence is given as TGTGCCAGCTCGCTCCGAGAGGGGACCAAAAACATTCAGTACTTC.